The 30 T cell receptor beta chains reported below all come from one sample, sequenced in a study of blood T cells in healthy people across ages. Then a second PCR, running roughly 6 to 12 cycles, was carried out with a sample-barcoded 5' primer and a J-beta primer mix. One entry per CDR3 protein results from TCRdb running MiXCR on the 5' RACE reads. This table holds about a million distinct CDR3 sequences, 45% to 60% found once. Sequencing used blood. The receptors come from a woman aged 55-69 years in good health.

The J gene is TRBJ2-3, the V gene TRBV7-2; no clear D. The CDR3 consists of 16 residues. Germline V gene lookup returns CDR1 SGHTA and CDR2 FQGNSA. Trimming shortened V by 2 bases and J by 0 bases, and 12 bases separated the two germline ends. The CDR3: CASSLFGLASTDTQYF. Here the CDR3 DNA reads TGTGCCAGCAGCTTATTCGGCCTCGCTAGCACAGATACGCAGTATTTT.

This clonotype was recorded a few times. The rearrangement joins TRBV14 to TRBJ1-4, with 7 bases lining up with TRBD1. Losses at the gene ends were 7 bases for V and 6 bases for J; bases not matched to a gene: 5. This CDR3 spans 13 amino acids. CDR1 is SGHDN, CDR2 FVKESK, per germline. CDR3 region: CASNDRVDEKLFF. The CDR3 DNA reads as TGTGCCAGCAATGACAGGGTGGATGAAAAACTGTTTTTT.

Written as DNA, the CDR3 is TGTGCCGCAAGTGTGAAGGGGTCCAGCAATCAGCCCCAGCATTTT. Translated: CAASVKGSSNQPQHF. This chain connects TRBV21-1 to TRBJ1-5; TRBD1 is taken as the D call from the table, unchecked against the DNA. TRBV21-1 is a pseudogene. This CDR3 has 15 residues.

This clonotype is a singleton in its sample. The V call is TRBV7-9, the J call TRBJ2-1; 14 bases map to TRBD2. The CDR3 has 18 residues. Germline CDR1 and CDR2: SEHNR and FQNEAQ (reference sequence). V was clipped by 8 bases and J by 0 bases; unmatched bases: 9. DNA for the CDR3: TGTGCCAGCGGACTCGGGACTAGCGGGAGAGGCTCCTACAATGAGCAGTTCTTC. Amino acid sequence: CASGLGTSGRGSYNEQFF.

Points on this clonotype: An end of the junction differs from the germline gene, which may be a read error. The chain links TRBV5-6 to TRBJ2-1, with TRBD2 matching 8 bases. This CDR3 is 18 amino acids long. Germline V gives CDR1 SGHDT, CDR2 YYEEEE. Here the CDR3 DNA reads TGTGCCAGCAGCCTAAGAAATAGCGGGGTGGGCTCCTACAACGAGCAGTTCTTC. It specifies CASSLRNSGVGSYNEQFF.

This clonotype has a handful of counts. The chain couples TRBV15 to TRBJ2-5, with TRBD2 identical over 12 bases. The V segment lost 5 bases and the J segment 4 bases; nucleotides outside the gene matches: 20. The germline gives CDR1 LNHNV, CDR2 YYDKDF (reference sequence). This CDR3 is built from 20 residues. CDR3 region: CATSATSGRSLGVRLETQYF. DNA of the CDR3: TGTGCCACCAGCGCAACTAGCGGGAGGAGCCTTGGGGTTAGGTTAGAGACCCAGTACTTC.

The table lists this clonotype with a few counts. The chain combines TRBV28 with TRBJ2-7, with 8 bases lining up with TRBD2. This CDR3 spans 14 amino acids. The J segment lost 4 bases and the V segment lost 5 bases, leaving 7 bases of the junction unmatched. Germline V gene lookup returns CDR1 MDHEN and CDR2 SYDVKM. As DNA, the CDR3 is TGTGCCAGCAGTCGGGAGGGCTTATCTTACGAGCAGTACTTC. It yields the protein CASSREGLSYEQYF.

This clonotype was counted only a few times. The rearrangement links TRBV4-1 to TRBJ1-1, with 10 bases matching TRBD1. The germline CDR1 and CDR2 sequences are MGHRA and YSYEKL. The CDR3 length is 14 residues. The junction had 3 bases not matched to a gene; V was cut back by 3 bases and J by 5 bases. CDR3 amino acids: CASSQGQGLTEAFF. The CDR3 DNA reads TGCGCCAGCAGCCAGGGACAGGGGTTGACTGAAGCTTTCTTT.

The chain employs TRBV24-1 and TRBJ1-1; D possibly corresponds to TRBD1 (5 bases). Germline lookup yields CDR1 KGHDR and CDR2 SFDVKD. The germline V and J ends were trimmed by 5 bases and 5 bases, with 8 bases remaining between them. The CDR3 has 12 amino acids. CDR3 sequence (DNA): TGTGCCACCAGTGGACGGGGGACTGAAGCTTTCTTT. Translation: CATSGRGTEAFF.

V gene TRBV6-1 combines with J gene TRBJ2-6, with D perhaps matching TRBD2 (5 bases). Trimming took 1 base from V and 1 from J, leaving 8 bases between them. This CDR3 is 16 amino acids long. Germline V gene data show CDR1 as MNHNS and CDR2 as SASEGT. The CDR3 spells CASSEEEGSGANVLTF. In DNA form, the CDR3 reads TGTGCCAGCAGTGAAGAAGAGGGTTCTGGGGCCAACGTCCTGACTTTC.

This clonotype turned up a few times. This rearrangement joins TRBV29-1 to TRBJ2-7; possibly TRBD1 for D (6 bases). V was clipped by 5 bases and J by 3 bases, with 14 bases between them. The CDR3 totals 13 residues. CDR1 is SQVTM, CDR2 ANQGSEA, per germline. The CDR3 region is CSVSAGAHYEQYF. The CDR3 DNA sequence: TGCAGCGTTTCCGCAGGGGCCCACTACGAGCAGTACTTC.

This chain connects TRBV3-1 to TRBJ2-7; D assignment may be TRBD1 or TRBD2 (5 bases each). The CDR3 is 16 residues long. Trimming pared 4 bases from V and 4 bases from J, leaving 20 bases between. The germline V gene has CDR1 LGHDT and CDR2 YNNKEL (reference sequence). CDR3 nucleotide sequence: TGTGCCAGCAGCCCTCATACCCCAGGGAGTATATACGAGCAGTACTTC. It translates to CASSPHTPGSIYEQYF.

This clonotype showed up just a few times. The genes are TRBV29-1 and TRBJ2-7; 7 bases match TRBD2. V gave up 7 bases and J gave up 3 bases; unmatched junction bases: 9. Germline V gene sequence: CDR1 SQVTM, CDR2 ANQGSEA. The CDR3 is 13 residues long. The CDR3 DNA reads as TGCAGCGCTCAGACTAGCCCCAACTACGAGCAGTACTTC. Protein: CSAQTSPNYEQYF.

A few counts support this clonotype. V is TRBV4-1 and J is TRBJ2-5; D is uncertain. CDR3 length: 15 amino acids. Trimming removed 4 bases from V and 5 bases from J, with 17 bases in between. The germline gives CDR1 MGHRA, CDR2 YSYEKL. CDR3 in amino acids: CASSRLIWSLETQYF. The DNA of the CDR3 is TGCGCCAGCAGCCGCCTCATATGGAGTTTGGAGACCCAGTACTTC.

In this sample, this clonotype turned up a few times. This chain joins TRBV3-1 and TRBJ2-3, with D uncertain. Trimming cost V 5 bases and J 0 bases, with 12 bases left between them. The CDR3 is 15 amino acids. Germline values: CDR1 LGHDT, CDR2 YNNKEL (reference sequence). CDR3 nucleotides: TGTGCCAGCAGCTTCTGGGGAACTAGCACAGATACGCAGTATTTT. This encodes CASSFWGTSTDTQYF.

The chain employs TRBV20-1 and TRBJ1-2; D remains ambiguous. CDR3 length equals 13 residues. V dropped 6 bases and J dropped 4 bases, with 15 bases sitting between them. Germline V lookup: CDR1 DFQATT, CDR2 SNEGSKA (reference sequence). The CDR3 loop reads CSAPNEGLYGYTF. Here the CDR3 DNA reads TGCAGTGCCCCGAATGAAGGGCTCTATGGCTACACCTTC.

This clonotype was seen a handful of times. The V gene is TRBV7-2, the J gene TRBJ1-4; 9 bases match TRBD1. V was pared by 5 bases and J by 8 bases, with 9 bases of the junction left unmatched. This CDR3 contains 15 residues. Germline V CDR1 and CDR2: SGHTA, FQGNSA. DNA of the CDR3: TGTGCCAGCAGCCAGATGGGACAGGGCGTGGAAAAACTGTTTTTT. This codes for CASSQMGQGVEKLFF. The full variable domain, with the rest looked up from reference TRBV7-2 and TRBJ1-4, is GAGVSQSPSNKVTEKGKDVELRCDPISGHTALYWYRQSLGQGLEFLIYFQGNSAPDKSGLPSDRFSAERTGGSVSTLTIQRTQQEDSAVYLCASSQMGQGVEKLFFGSGTQLSVL.

This clonotype was counted only a few times. This chain uses TRBV4-2 with TRBJ2-3, with D perhaps being TRBD1 or TRBD2 (6 bases each). The CDR3 extends over 16 amino acids. CDR1 LGHNA and CDR2 YNFKEQ come from the germline V gene. V lost 3 bases to trimming and J lost 4 bases, with 17 bases between them. CDR3 coding DNA: TGTGCCAGCAGCCAGGGGGGCAAAATGTGGTCAGATACGCAGTATTTT. Translated: CASSQGGKMWSDTQYF.

The rearrangement links TRBV28 to TRBJ1-4; D is uncertain. CDR1 and CDR2 (germline): MDHEN, SYDVKM. The V end lost 7 bases, the J end lost 8 bases, and 20 bases lay between the germline ends. The CDR3 spans 15 residues. In DNA, the CDR3 is TGTGCCAGCAATGGGCCACTCGGGCCACAGGAAAAACTGTTTTTT. This sequence encodes CASNGPLGPQEKLFF.

This clonotype was found many times. The chain uses TRBV29-1 and TRBJ2-7, with D possibly TRBD1 on 6 matching bases. The CDR3 has 13 residues. Germline V gene lookup returns CDR1 SQVTM and CDR2 ANQGSEA. The V gene lost 6 bases and the J gene lost 5 bases, with 17 bases spanning the gap. CDR3 bases: TGCAGCGTCCAGACCTTAACAGGGAACGAGCAGTACTTC. It translates to CSVQTLTGNEQYF.

This chain links TRBV9 with TRBJ1-1, with a weak D call TRBD1 (5 bases). CDR1 and CDR2 (germline): SGDLS, YYNGEE. CDR3 size: 14 residues. Between the trimmed V and J ends, which lost 3 bases and 3 bases, there was a span of 12 bases. CDR3 in amino acids: CASSALGGDTEAFF. The DNA for the CDR3 is TGTGCCAGCAGCGCTCTGGGAGGGGACACTGAAGCTTTCTTT.

V gene TRBV4-1 combines with J gene TRBJ1-6, with D perhaps matching TRBD1 (5 bases). Trimming shortened V by 3 bases and J by 0 bases, and 15 bases separated the two germline ends. Germline-derived CDR1 and CDR2 are MGHRA and YSYEKL. The CDR3 is 18 residues long. The CDR3 reads CASSQFGHISSYNSPLHF. The CDR3 coding sequence is TGCGCCAGCAGCCAGTTCGGACACATAAGCTCCTATAATTCACCCCTCCACTTT.

This clonotype was seen more than once but under ten times. The chain uses TRBV20-1 and TRBJ1-6; TRBD1 matches 10 bases. With V trimmed by 3 bases and J by 7 bases, 3 bases remained unmatched. The CDR3 length is 14 residues. CDR1 DFQATT and CDR2 SNEGSKA come from the germline V gene (reference sequence). Here the CDR3 reads CSASPTGGNSPLHF. As DNA, the CDR3 is TGCAGTGCTAGTCCGACAGGGGGCAATTCACCCCTCCACTTT.

V usage is TRBV6-1 and J usage is TRBJ2-6; no firm D call. Trimming removed 6 bases from V and 0 bases from J, with 9 bases in between. The germline V gene encodes CDR1 MNHNS and CDR2 SASEGT. This CDR3 contains 15 residues. CDR3 coding DNA: TGTGCCAGCAGGTACGAGCCCTCTGGGGCCAACGTCCTGACTTTC. This encodes CASRYEPSGANVLTF.

The J gene is TRBJ2-4, the V gene TRBV6-6, with D possibly being TRBD2 (6 bases). CDR3 length: 17 residues. V was trimmed by 0 bases and J by 3 bases, leaving 15 bases between them. Germline-derived CDR1 and CDR2 are MNHNY and SVGAGI (reference sequence). The CDR3 DNA reads as TGTGCCAGCAGTTACTCGAATACGGGGGTGGGCAAAAACATTCAGTACTTC. Residues: CASSYSNTGVGKNIQYF.

This clonotype showed up just a few times. The V call is TRBV20-1, the J call TRBJ2-1, with TRBD2 matching 11 bases. From germline, CDR1 is DFQATT and CDR2 SNEGSKA (reference sequence). CDR3 length: 16 residues. The trim removed 5 bases at V and 7 bases at J, leaving 13 bases unmatched. The CDR3 DNA reads as TGCAGTGCTCCCGGTACCGGGACTAGCGGACGTAATGAGCAGTTCTTC. Residues: CSAPGTGTSGRNEQFF.

The chain carries TRBV12-3 or TRBV12-4 and TRBJ2-3; TRBD2 matches 10 bases. Unmatched junction bases numbered 6, after V lost 6 bases and J lost 6 bases. CDR3 length equals 14 residues. The DNA for the CDR3 is TGTGCCAGCAGGGCTAGCGGGAGTTTTGATACGCAGTATTTT. Protein sequence: CASRASGSFDTQYF.

CDR3 coding DNA: TGTGCCACCAGCAGCCAGAAACTACTAGCGGAAGACTACAATGAGCAGTACTTC. Amino acid sequence: CATSSQKLLAEDYNEQYF. This chain uses TRBV15 with TRBJ2-1; TRBD2 matches 8 bases. The J call may be in error: the DNA end matches TRBJ2-7 better. This CDR3 region has 18 residues. Germline CDR1 is LNHNV and CDR2 is YYDKDF (reference sequence).

J is TRBJ2-4 and V is TRBV18; possibly TRBD1 or TRBD2 for D (5 bases each). Near its end, the DNA agrees better with TRBJ2-7, so the J call may be wrong. From germline, CDR1 is KGHSH and CDR2 LQKENI. This CDR3 region has 14 residues. Here the CDR3 reads CASSPYGQEGEQYF. CDR3 DNA: TGTGCCAGCTCACCATACGGACAAGAGGGCGAGCAGTACTTC.

The V and J genes are TRBV28 and TRBJ2-7, with D perhaps TRBD2 (6 bases). Germline V gene sequence: CDR1 MDHEN, CDR2 SYDVKM. The V gene lost 6 bases and the J gene lost 2 bases, with 8 bases spanning the gap. The CDR3 is 12 residues long. CDR3 protein: CASRREPYEQYF. The CDR3 DNA reads TGTGCCAGCAGGCGGGAACCCTACGAGCAGTACTTC.